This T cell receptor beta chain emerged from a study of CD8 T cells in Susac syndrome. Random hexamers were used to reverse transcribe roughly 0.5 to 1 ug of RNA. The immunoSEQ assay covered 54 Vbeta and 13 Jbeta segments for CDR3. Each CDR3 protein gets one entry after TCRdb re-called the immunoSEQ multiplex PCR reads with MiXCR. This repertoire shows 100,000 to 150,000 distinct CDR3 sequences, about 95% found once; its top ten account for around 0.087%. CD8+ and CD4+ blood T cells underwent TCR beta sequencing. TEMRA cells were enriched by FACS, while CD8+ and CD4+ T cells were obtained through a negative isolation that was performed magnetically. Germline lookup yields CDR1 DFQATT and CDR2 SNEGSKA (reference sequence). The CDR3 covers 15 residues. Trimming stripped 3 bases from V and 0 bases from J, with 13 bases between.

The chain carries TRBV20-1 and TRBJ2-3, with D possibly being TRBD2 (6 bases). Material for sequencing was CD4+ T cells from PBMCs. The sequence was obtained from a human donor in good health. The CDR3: CSARERLVSTDTQYF. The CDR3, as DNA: TGCAGTGCTAGGGAAAGACTAGTGAGCACAGATACGCAGTATTTT.